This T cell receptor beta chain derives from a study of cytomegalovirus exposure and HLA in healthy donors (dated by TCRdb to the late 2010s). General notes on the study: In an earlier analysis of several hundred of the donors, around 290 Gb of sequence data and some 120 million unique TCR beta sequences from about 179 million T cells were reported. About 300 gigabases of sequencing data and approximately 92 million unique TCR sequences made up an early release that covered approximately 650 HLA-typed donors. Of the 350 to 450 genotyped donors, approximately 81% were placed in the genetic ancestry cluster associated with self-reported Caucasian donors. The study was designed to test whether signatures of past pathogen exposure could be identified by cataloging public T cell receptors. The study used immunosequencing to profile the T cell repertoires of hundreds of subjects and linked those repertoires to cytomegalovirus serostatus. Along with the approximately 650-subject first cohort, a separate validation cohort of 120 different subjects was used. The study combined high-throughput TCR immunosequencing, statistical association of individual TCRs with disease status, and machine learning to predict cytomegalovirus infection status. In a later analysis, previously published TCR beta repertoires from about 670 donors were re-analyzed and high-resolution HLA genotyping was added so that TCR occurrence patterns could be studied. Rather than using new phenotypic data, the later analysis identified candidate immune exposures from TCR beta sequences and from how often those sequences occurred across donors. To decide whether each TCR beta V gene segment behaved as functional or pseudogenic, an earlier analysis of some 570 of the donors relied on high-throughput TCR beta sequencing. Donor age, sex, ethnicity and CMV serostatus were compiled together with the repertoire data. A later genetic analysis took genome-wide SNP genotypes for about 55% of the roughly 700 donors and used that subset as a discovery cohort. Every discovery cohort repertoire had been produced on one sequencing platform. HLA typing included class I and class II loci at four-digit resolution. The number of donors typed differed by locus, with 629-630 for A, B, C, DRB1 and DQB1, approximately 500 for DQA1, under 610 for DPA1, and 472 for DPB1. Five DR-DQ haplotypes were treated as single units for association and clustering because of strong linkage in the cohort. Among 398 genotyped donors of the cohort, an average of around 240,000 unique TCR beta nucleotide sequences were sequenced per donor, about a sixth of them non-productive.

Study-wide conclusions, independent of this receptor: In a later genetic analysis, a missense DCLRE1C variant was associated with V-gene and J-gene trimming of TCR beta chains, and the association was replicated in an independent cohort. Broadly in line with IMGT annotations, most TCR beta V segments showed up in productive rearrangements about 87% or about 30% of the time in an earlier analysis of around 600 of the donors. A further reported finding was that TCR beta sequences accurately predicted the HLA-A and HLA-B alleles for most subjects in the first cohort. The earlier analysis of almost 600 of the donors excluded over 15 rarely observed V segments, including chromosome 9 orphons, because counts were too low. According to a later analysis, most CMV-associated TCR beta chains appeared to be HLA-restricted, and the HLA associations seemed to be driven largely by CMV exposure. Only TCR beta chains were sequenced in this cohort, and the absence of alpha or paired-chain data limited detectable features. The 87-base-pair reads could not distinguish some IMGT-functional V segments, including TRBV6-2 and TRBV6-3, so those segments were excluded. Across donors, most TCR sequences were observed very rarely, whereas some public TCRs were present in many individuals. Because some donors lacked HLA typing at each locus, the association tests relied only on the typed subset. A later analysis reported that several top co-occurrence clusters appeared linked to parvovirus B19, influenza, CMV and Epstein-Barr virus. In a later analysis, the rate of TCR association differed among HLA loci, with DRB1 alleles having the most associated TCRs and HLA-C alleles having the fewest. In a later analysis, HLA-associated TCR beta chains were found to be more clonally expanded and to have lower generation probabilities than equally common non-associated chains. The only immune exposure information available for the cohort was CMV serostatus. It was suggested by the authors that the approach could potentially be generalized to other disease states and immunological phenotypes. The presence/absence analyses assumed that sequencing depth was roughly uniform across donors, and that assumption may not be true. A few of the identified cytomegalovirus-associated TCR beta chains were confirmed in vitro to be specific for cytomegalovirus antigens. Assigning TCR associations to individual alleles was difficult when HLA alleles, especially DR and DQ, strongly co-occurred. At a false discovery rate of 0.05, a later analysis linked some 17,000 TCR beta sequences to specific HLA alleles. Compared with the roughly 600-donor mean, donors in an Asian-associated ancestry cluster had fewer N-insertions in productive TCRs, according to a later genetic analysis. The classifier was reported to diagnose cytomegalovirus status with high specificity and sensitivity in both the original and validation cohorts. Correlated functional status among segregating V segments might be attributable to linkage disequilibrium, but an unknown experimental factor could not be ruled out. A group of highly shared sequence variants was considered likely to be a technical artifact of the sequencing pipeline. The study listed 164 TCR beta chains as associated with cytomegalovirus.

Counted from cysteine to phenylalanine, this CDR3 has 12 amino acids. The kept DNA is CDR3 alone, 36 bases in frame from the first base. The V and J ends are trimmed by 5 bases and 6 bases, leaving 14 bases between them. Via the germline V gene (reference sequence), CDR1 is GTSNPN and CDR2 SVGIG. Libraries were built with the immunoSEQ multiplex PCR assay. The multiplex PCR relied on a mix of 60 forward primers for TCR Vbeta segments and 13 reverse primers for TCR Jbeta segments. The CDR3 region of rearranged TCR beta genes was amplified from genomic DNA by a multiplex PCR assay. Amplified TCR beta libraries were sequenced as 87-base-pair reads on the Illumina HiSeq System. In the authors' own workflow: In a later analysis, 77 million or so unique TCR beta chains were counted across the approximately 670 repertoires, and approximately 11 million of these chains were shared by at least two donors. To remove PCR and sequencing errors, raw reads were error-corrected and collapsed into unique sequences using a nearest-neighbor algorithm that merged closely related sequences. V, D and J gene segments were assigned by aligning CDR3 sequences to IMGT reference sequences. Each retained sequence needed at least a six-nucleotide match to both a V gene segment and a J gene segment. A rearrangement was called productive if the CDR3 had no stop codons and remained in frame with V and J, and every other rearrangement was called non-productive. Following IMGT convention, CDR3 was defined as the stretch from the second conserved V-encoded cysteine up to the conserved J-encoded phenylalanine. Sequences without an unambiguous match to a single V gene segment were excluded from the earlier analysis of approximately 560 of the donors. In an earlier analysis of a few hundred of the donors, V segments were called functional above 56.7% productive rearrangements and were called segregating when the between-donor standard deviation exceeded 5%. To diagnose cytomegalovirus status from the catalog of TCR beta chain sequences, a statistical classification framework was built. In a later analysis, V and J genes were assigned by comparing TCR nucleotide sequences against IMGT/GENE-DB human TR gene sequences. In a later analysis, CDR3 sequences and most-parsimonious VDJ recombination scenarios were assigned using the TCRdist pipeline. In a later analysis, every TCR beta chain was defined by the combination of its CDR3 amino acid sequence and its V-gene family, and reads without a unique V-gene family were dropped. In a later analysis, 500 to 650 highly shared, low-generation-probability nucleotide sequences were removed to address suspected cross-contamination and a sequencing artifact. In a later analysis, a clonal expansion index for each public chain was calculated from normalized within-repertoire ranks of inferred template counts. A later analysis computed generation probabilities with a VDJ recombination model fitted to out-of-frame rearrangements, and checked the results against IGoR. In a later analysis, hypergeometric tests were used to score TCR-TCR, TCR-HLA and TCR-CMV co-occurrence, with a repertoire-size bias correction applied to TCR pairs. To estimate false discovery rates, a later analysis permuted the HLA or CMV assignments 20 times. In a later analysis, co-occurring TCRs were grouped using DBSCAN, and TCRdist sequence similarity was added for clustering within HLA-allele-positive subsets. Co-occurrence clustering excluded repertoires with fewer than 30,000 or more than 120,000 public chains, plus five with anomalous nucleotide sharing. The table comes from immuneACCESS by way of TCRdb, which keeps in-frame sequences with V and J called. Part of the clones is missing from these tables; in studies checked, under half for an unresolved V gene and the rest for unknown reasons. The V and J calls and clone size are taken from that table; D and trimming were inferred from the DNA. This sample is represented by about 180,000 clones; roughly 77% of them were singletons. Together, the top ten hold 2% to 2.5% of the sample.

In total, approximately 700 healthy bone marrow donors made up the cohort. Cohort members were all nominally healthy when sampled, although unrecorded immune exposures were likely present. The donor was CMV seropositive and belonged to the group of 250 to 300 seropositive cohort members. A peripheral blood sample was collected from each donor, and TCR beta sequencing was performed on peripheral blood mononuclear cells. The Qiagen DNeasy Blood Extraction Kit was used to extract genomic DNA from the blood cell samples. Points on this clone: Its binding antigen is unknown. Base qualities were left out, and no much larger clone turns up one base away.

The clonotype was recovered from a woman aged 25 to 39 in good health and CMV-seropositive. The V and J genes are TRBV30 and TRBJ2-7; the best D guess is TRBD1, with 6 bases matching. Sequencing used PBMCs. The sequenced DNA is TGTGCCTGGGCGCCCCAAGGGGGCGAGCAGTACTTC. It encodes CAWAPQGGEQYF.